These T cell receptor beta chains were read from a single sample in a study of blood T cell dynamics during melanoma immunotherapy. TCRdb's table, derived via immunoSEQ multiplex PCR, lists solely in-frame clones and lacks some. Of some 10,000 clones in the sample, around 87% were seen once. The material sequenced was blood, taken from a patient treated with checkpoint blockade. These receptors all come from a human donor with melanoma. CDR3s include the opening cysteine and the closing phenylalanine or tryptophan. Each record gives: V gene, J gene, D gene, clone size, CDR3 protein, CDR3 DNA. The D gene is left open where the match is weak. Not all rows give a size; the values are once, few, many and, for expanded clones, a class.

v_gene: TRBV5-1; j_gene: TRBJ1-1; d_gene: .; abundance: once; CDR3aa: CASSWTTGNTEAFF; CDR3nt: TGCGCCAGCAGCTGGACAACAGGGAACACTGAAGCTTTCTTT
v_gene: TRBV5-1; j_gene: TRBJ2-1; d_gene: .; abundance: .; CDR3aa: CASSLESLVDEQFF; CDR3nt: TGCGCCAGCAGCTTGGAATCCCTAGTGGATGAGCAGTTCTTC
v_gene: TRBV7-2; j_gene: TRBJ2-2; d_gene: TRBD1; abundance: .; CDR3aa: CASSRDRRGELFF; CDR3nt: TGTGCCAGCTCCCGGGACAGGCGTGGGGAGCTGTTTTTT
v_gene: TRBV7-9; j_gene: TRBJ2-7; d_gene: .; abundance: .; CDR3aa: CASSRTENPYEQYF; CDR3nt: TGTGCCAGCAGCCGGACAGAAAACCCCTACGAGCAGTACTTC
v_gene: TRBV2; j_gene: TRBJ2-1; d_gene: TRBD1; abundance: few; CDR3aa: CASSLRGILDNEQFF; CDR3nt: TGTGCCAGCAGCCTCAGGGGGATTTTGGACAATGAGCAGTTCTTC
v_gene: TRBV25-1; j_gene: TRBJ2-4; d_gene: .; abundance: .; CDR3aa: CASSEGLGGLSGKNIQYF; CDR3nt: TGTGCCAGCAGTGAGGGCTTAGGTGGCCTTAGCGGCAAAAACATTCAGTACTTC
v_gene: TRBV4-1; j_gene: TRBJ1-4; d_gene: .; abundance: .; CDR3aa: CASSPIRVREKLFF; CDR3nt: TGCGCCAGCAGCCCAATCAGGGTTCGTGAAAAACTGTTTTTT
v_gene: TRBV7-8; j_gene: TRBJ2-7; d_gene: .; abundance: .; CDR3aa: CASSLGDTYEQYF; CDR3nt: TGTGCCAGCAGCTTAGGGGACACCTACGAGCAGTACTTC
v_gene: TRBV28; j_gene: TRBJ2-3; d_gene: TRBD2; abundance: once; CDR3aa: CASSFPPNGRATDTQYF; CDR3nt: TGTGCCAGCAGTTTTCCCCCCAACGGGAGGGCCACAGATACGCAGTATTTT
v_gene: TRBV7-2; j_gene: TRBJ2-7; d_gene: TRBD1; abundance: .; CDR3aa: CASSLGQAIYEQYF; CDR3nt: TGTGCCAGCAGCCTCGGACAGGCAATATACGAGCAGTACTTC
v_gene: TRBV28; j_gene: TRBJ2-1; d_gene: TRBD1; abundance: .; CDR3aa: CASMRDRAQTPTYNEQFF; CDR3nt: TGTGCCAGCATGCGGGACAGGGCACAAACCCCAACGTACAATGAGCAGTTCTTC
v_gene: TRBV2; j_gene: TRBJ2-1; d_gene: .; abundance: .; CDR3aa: CASGRTDVQFF; CDR3nt: TGTGCCAGCGGGCGGACGGATGTGCAGTTCTTC
v_gene: TRBV6-6; j_gene: TRBJ1-1; d_gene: .; abundance: .; CDR3aa: CASSWGGNTEAFF; CDR3nt: TGTGCCAGCAGTTGGGGTGGGAACACTGAAGCTTTCTTT
v_gene: TRBV5-4; j_gene: TRBJ1-1; d_gene: .; abundance: .; CDR3aa: CASSLYSNPKLNTEAFF; CDR3nt: TGTGCCAGCAGCTTATATTCCAACCCCAAGTTGAACACTGAAGCTTTCTTT
v_gene: TRBV28; j_gene: TRBJ2-7; d_gene: .; abundance: .; CDR3aa: CASSRTSYEQYF; CDR3nt: TGTGCCAGCAGTCGTACTTCCTACGAGCAGTACTTC
v_gene: TRBV7-6; j_gene: TRBJ2-1; d_gene: TRBD2; abundance: once; CDR3aa: CASSSRSGGISYNEQFF; CDR3nt: TGTGCCAGCAGCTCCAGAAGCGGGGGGATCTCCTACAATGAGCAGTTCTTC
v_gene: TRBV27; j_gene: TRBJ2-7; d_gene: TRBD1; abundance: .; CDR3aa: CASSSLGTVSYEQYF; CDR3nt: TGTGCCAGCAGTTCGCTCGGGACAGTATCCTACGAGCAGTACTTC
v_gene: TRBV28; j_gene: TRBJ2-7; d_gene: .; abundance: .; CDR3aa: CASRAFSYEQYF; CDR3nt: TGTGCCAGCAGGGCCTTCTCCTACGAGCAGTACTTC